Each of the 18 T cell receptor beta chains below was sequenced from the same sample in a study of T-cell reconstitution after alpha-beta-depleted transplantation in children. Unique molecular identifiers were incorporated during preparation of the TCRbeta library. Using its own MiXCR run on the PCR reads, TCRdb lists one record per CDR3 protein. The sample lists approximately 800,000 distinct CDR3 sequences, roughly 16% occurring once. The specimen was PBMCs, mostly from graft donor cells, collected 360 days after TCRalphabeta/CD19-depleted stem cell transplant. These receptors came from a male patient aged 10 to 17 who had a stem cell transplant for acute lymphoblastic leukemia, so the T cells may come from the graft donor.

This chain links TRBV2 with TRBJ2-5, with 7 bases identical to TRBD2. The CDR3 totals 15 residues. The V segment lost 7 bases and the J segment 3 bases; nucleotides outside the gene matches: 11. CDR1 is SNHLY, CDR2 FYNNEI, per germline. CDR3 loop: CASTVRGSGEETQYF. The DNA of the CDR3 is TGTGCCAGCACCGTACGAGGGAGCGGGGAAGAGACCCAGTACTTC.

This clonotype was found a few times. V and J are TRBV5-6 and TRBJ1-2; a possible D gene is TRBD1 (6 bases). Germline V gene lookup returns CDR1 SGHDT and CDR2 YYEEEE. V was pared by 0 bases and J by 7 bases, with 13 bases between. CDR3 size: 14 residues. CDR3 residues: CASSLGQGSGGYTF. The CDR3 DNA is TGTGCCAGCAGCTTGGGGCAGGGGAGCGGTGGCTACACCTTC.

The CDR3 DNA reads as TGCAGTGCTGGCGGGACTAGCGGGAGGCCCGCCTACGAGCAGTACTTC. As protein: CSAGGTSGRPAYEQYF. The chain has TRBV20-1 and TRBJ2-7; TRBD2 agrees at 15 bases. Germline V gene sequence: CDR1 DFQATT, CDR2 SNEGSKA (reference sequence). This CDR3 contains 16 residues. Trimming took 5 bases from V and 2 from J; bases not matched to a gene: 7.

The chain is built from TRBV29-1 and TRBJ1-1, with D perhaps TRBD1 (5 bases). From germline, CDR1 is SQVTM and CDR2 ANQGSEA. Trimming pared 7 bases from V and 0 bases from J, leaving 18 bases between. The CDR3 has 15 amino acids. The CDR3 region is CSGTTGHIMNTEAFF. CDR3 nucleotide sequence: TGCAGCGGGACTACAGGACACATTATGAACACTGAAGCTTTCTTT.

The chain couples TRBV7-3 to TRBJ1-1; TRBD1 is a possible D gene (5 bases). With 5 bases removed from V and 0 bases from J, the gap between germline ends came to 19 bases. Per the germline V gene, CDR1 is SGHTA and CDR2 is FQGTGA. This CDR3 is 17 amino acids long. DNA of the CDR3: TGTGCCAGCAGCATCGGTTCCTTACAGGTCATGAACACTGAAGCTTTCTTT. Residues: CASSIGSLQVMNTEAFF.

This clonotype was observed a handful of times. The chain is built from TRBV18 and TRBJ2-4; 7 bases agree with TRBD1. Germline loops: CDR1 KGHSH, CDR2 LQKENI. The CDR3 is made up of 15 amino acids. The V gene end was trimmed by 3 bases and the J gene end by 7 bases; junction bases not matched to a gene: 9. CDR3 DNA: TGTGCCAGCTCACCGTCAAAGGACAGGCGGAACATTCAGTACTTC. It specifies CASSPSKDRRNIQYF.

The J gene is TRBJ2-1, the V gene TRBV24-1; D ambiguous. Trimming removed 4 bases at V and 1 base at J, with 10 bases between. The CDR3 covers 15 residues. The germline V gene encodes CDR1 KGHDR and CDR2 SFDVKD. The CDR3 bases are TGTGCCACCAGTGAGGGGTATGGGTCCTACAATGAGCAGTTCTTC. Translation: CATSEGYGSYNEQFF.

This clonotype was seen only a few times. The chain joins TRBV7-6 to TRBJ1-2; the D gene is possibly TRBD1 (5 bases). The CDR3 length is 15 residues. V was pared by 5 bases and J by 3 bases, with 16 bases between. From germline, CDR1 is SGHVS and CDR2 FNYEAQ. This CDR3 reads CASSKATGGDYGYTF. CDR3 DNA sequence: TGTGCCAGCAGCAAGGCAACAGGCGGCGACTATGGCTACACCTTC.

The CDR3 protein is CASSYSIFGRYYEQYF. CDR3 DNA: TGTGCCAGCAGTTACTCGATTTTTGGGCGATACTACGAGCAGTACTTC. The chain employs TRBV6-5 and TRBJ2-7; unclear D gene. The V end lost 0 bases, the J end lost 3 bases, and 15 bases lay between the germline ends. Germline CDR1 and CDR2: MNHEY and SVGAGI. The CDR3 has 16 amino acids.

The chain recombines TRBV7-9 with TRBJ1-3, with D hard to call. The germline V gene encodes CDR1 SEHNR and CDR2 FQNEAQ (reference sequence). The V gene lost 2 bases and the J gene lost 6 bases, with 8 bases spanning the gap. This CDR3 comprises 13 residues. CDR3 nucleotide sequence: TGTGCCAGCAGCTTAAAGTCGGCAAACACCATATATTTT. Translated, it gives CASSLKSANTIYF.

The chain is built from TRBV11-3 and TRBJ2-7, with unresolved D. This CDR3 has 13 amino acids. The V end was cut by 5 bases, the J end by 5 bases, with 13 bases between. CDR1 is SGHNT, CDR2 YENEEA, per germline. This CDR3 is CASSPGPSHEQYF. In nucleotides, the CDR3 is TGTGCCAGCAGCCCCGGACCGAGCCACGAGCAGTACTTC. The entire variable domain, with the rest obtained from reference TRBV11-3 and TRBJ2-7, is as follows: EAGVVQSPRYKIIEKKQPVAFWCNPISGHNTLYWYLQNLGQGPELLIRYENEEAVDDSQLPKDRFSAERLKGVDSTLKIQPAELGDSAVYLCASSPGPSHEQYFGPGTRLTVT.

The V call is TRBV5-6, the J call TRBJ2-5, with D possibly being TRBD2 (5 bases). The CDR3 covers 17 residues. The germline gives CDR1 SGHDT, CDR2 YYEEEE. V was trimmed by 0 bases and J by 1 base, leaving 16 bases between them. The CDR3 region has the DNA TGTGCCAGCAGCTTGGAGAGGGCCCAACTCCTCCAAGAGACCCAGTACTTC. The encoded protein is CASSLERAQLLQETQYF.

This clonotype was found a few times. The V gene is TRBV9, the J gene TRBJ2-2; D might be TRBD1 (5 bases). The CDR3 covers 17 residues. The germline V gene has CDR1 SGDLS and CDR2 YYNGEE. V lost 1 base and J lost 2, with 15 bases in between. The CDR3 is CASSVSRVTANTGELFF. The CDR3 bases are TGTGCCAGCAGCGTATCGCGAGTGACAGCAAACACCGGGGAGCTGTTTTTT. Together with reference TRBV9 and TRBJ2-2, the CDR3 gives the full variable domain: DSGVTQTPKHLITATGQRVTLRCSPRSGDLSVYWYQQSLDQGLQFLIQYYNGEERAKGNILERFSAQQFPDLHSELNLSSLELGDSALYFCASSVSRVTANTGELFFGEGSRLTVL.

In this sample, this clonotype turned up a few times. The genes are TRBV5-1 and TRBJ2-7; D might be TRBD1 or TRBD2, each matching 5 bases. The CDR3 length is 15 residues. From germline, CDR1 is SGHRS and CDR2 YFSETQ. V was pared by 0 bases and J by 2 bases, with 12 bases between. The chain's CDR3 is CASSLVAGSPYEQYF. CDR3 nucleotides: TGCGCCAGCAGCTTGGTGGCAGGGAGTCCCTACGAGCAGTACTTC.

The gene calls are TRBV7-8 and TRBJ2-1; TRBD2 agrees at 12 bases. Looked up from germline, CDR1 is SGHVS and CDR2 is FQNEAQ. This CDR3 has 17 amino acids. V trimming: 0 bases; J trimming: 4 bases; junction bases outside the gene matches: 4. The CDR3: CASSLARLAGVYNEQFF. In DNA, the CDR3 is TGTGCCAGCAGCTTAGCGCGACTAGCGGGAGTTTACAATGAGCAGTTCTTC.

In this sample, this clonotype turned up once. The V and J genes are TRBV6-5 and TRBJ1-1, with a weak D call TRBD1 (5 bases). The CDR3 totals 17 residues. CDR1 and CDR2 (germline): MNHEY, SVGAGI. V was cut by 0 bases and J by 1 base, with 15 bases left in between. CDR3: CASSYSWRAGRNTEAFF. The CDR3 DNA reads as TGTGCCAGCAGTTACTCGTGGCGGGCAGGGCGGAACACTGAAGCTTTCTTT.

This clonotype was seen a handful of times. The CDR3 is CASIVAHDGEETQYF. As DNA, the CDR3 is TGTGCCAGCATAGTGGCCCACGACGGAGAAGAGACCCAGTACTTC. The J gene is TRBJ2-5, the V gene TRBV27; no clear D. The V end was cut by 7 bases, the J end by 3 bases, with 18 bases between. This CDR3 is built from 15 residues. Germline loops: CDR1 MNHEY, CDR2 SMNVEV (reference sequence).

The CDR3 loop reads CASSLAFLRDTEAFF. Written as DNA, the CDR3 is TGTGCCAGCAGCTTAGCATTTCTTCGGGACACTGAAGCTTTCTTT. The chain carries TRBV11-2 and TRBJ1-1, with unresolved D. V was shortened by 1 base and J by 3 bases, with 12 bases between the two germline ends. Germline lookup yields CDR1 SGHAT and CDR2 FQNNGV. The CDR3 is 15 residues long.